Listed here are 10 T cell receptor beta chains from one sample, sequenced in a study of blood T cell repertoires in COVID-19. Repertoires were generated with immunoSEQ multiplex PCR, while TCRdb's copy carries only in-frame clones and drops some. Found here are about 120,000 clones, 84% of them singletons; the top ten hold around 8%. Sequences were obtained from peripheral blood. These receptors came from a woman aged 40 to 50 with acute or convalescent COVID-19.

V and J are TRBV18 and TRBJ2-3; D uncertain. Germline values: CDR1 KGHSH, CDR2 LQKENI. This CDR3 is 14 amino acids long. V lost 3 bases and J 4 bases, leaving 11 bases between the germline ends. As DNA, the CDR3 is TGTGCCAGCTCACCCCTGGGCGAGCCAGATACGCAGTATTTT. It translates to CASSPLGEPDTQYF.

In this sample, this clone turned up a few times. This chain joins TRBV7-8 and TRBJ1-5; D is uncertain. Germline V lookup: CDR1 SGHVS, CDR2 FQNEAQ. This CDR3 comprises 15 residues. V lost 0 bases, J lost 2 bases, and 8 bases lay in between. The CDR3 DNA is TGTGCCAGCAGCTTAGCGGGCCACGGCAATCAGCCCCAGCATTTT. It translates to CASSLAGHGNQPQHF.

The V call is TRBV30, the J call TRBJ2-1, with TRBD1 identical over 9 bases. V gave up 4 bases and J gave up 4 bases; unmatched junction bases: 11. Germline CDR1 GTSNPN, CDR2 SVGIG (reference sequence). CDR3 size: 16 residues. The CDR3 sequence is CAWNRGLTKPYNEQFF. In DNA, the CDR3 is TGTGCCTGGAACAGGGGGCTGACTAAACCGTACAATGAGCAGTTCTTC.

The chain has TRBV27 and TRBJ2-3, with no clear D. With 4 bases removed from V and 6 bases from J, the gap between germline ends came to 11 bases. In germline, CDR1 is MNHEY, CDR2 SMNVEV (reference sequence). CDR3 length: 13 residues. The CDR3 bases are TGTGCCAGCAGTTCATACGAGTCGGATACGCAGTATTTT. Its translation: CASSSYESDTQYF.

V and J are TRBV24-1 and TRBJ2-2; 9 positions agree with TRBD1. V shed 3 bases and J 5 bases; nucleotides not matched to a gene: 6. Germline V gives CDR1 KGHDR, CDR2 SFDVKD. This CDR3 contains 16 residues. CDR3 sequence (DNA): TGTGCCACCAGTGATCCCGGGACAGGGTCTACCGGGGAGCTGTTTTTT. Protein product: CATSDPGTGSTGELFF.

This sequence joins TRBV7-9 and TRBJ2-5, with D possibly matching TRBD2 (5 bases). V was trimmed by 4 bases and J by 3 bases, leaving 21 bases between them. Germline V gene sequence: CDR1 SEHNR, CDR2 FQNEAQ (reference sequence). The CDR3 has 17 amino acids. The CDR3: CASSSGGLVNVKETQYF. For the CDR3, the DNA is TGTGCCAGCAGCTCCGGTGGACTTGTCAATGTGAAAGAGACCCAGTACTTC.

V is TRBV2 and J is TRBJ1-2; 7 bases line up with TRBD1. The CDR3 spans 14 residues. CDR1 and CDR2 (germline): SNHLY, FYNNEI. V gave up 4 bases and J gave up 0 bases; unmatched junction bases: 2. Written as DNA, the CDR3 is TGTGCCAGCAGTGTGGGACAGACTAACTATGGCTACACCTTC. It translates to CASSVGQTNYGYTF.

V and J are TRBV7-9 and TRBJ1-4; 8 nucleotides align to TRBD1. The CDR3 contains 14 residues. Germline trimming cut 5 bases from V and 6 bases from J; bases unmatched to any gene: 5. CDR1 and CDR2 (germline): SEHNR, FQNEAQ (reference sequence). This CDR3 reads CASSPDRGYEKLFF. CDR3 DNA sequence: TGTGCCAGCAGCCCAGACAGGGGATATGAAAAACTGTTTTTT.

This CDR3 is CASTSGQANYGYTF. CDR3 in DNA: TGTGCCAGCACCTCCGGACAGGCCAACTATGGCTACACCTTC. The chain has TRBV6-6 and TRBJ1-2, with TRBD1 matching over 7 bases. Losses at the gene ends were 7 bases for V and 2 bases for J; bases not matched to a gene: 7. Germline V gene lookup returns CDR1 MNHNY and CDR2 SVGAGI (reference sequence). This CDR3 has 14 residues.

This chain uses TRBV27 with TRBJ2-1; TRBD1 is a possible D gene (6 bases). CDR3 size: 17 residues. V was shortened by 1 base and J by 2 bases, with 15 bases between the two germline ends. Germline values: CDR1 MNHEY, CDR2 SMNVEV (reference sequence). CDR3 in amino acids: CASSLYRPGGPYNEQFF. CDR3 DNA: TGTGCCAGCAGTTTATACCGGCCTGGGGGCCCCTACAATGAGCAGTTCTTC.